The TCR beta chain described here comes from a study of blood T cell repertoires in COVID-19 (dated by TCRdb to the early 2020s). Turning to the overall study: Collaborator samples came from the United States, Italy and Spain and covered acute and convalescent phases of COVID-19. The samples were drawn from two sources: the first 160 participants of the ongoing ImmuneRACE study, and 1,254 subjects contributed by 6 global collaborators. The repertoires were made available in a free public database intended to serve as a resource for research on the immune response to SARS-CoV-2. The material from the prospective study consisted of cDNA or gDNA derived from T cells, B-cell-depleted T cells, or PBMCs. The dataset comprised deeply sampled blood TCRbeta repertoires from subjects exposed to, actively infected with, or recovered from COVID-19. Where HLA class I and class II types were available, the types were taken from metadata supplied by the sample provider, not from assay-based typing. A de-identified subject ID, COVID-19 status, age in years and sex were almost always included in the sample metadata.

At one collaborating source in Seattle, patients were enrolled during active infection and were followed longitudinally through the course of disease. Whole blood was collected in K2EDTA tubes by collaborating institutions according to the institutions' own protocols. For TCRbeta analysis, collaborators shipped samples in one of three forms: frozen whole blood, isolated PBMCs, or DNA extracted from either of those sample types. The immunoSEQ Assay, a bias-controlled multiplex PCR, was used to amplify TCRbeta CDR3 regions from genomic DNA. The study's own analysis went as follows. The number of nucleated cells in each sample was estimated from the amplification of reference gene primers within the assay. To quantify the absolute abundance of each unique TCRbeta CDR3 rearrangement, sequence reads were collapsed and filtered. Productive Simpson clonality was computed per sample as the square root of Simpson's diversity index over productive rearrangements. Drawn from immuneACCESS, this table holds only the in-frame rearrangements with V and J called that TCRdb kept. Clones are partly lost; checked studies trace under half to an unresolved V gene and leave the rest unexplained. The D gene and trimming were derived from the DNA, and the V and J assignments and clone size from that table. For this sample the table gives 250,000 to 350,000 clones, of which about four fifths were detected only once. Of the sample, roughly 1.6% falls within the top ten clones.

There are 16 amino acids in the CDR3, from cysteine to phenylalanine inclusive. The read is trimmed to its CDR3 DNA, 48 bases read in frame from base 1. Between the V and J ends, shortened by 2 bases and 1 base respectively, the junction contains 15 bases. According to the germline V gene, CDR1 reads MNHEY and CDR2 reads SVGAGI. The paper's findings and limits, for the study overall: The quantity of clinical and demographic metadata differed by source and by participant and was supplied without curation.

Comment on this clone: It has no known antigen specificity. No qualities accompany the bases; no much larger clone lies one base away.

Input material: peripheral blood. The rearrangement joined TRBV6-5 to TRBJ2-7; TRBD1 could be the D gene, as 7 bases match. This receptor was obtained from a human donor with COVID-19, enrolled during active disease. The donor label of this sample is uncertain. The DNA sequence reads TGTGCCAGCAGTTACGCGATCGCAGGGGGGTCCTACGAGCAGTACTTC. Its translation is CASSYAIAGGSYEQYF.